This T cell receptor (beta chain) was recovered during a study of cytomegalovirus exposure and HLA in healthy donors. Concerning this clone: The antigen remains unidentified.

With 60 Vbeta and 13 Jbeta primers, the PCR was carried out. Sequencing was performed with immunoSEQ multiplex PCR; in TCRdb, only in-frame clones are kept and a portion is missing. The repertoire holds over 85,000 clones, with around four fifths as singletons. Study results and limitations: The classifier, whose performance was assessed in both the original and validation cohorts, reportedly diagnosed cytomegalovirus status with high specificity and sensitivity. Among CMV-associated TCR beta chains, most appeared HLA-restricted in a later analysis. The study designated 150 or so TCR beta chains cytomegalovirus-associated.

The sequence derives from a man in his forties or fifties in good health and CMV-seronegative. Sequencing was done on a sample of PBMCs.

CDR3 protein: CASKSHGTGGAALHF. CDR3 in DNA: TGTGCCAGTAAGTCCCACGGGACAGGGGGCGCGGCCCTCCACTTT. The chain combines TRBV19 with TRBJ1-6, with TRBD1 matching 12 bases. CDR3 length equals 15 residues. Germline CDR1 reads LNHDA; CDR2 reads SQIVND (reference sequence). J lost 14 bases, V lost 7 bases, and 12 bases had no gene match.